This note documents a single T cell receptor (beta chain) sequence. This entry is derived from a study of early stage breast cancer tumors. Looking at the study overall: Of 15 to 20 invasive breast tumors, about a dozen were hormone receptor-positive, HER2-negative.

Profiled with immunoSEQ multiplex PCR; TCRdb holds only in-frame clones, not every one. The sample shows some 30,000 clones, roughly 80% of them seen only once. Per the germline V gene, CDR1 is SGHDN and CDR2 is FVKESK. The CDR3 runs 17 residues. With 1 base removed from V and 7 bases from J, the gap between germline ends came to 20 bases. The clonotype originates from a young adult with breast cancer. What was sequenced was breast tumor tissue. The chain joins TRBV14 to TRBJ2-1; a possible D gene is TRBD2 (6 bases). The CDR3 bases are TGTGCCAGCAGCCAAGGGCGGGGTCAGAGGAGGTGGAATGAGCAGTTCTTC. This translates into CASSQGRGQRRWNEQFF.